Listed here are 29 T cell receptor beta chains from one sample, sequenced in a study of cytomegalovirus exposure and HLA in healthy donors. Amplification used 60 Vbeta primers and 13 Jbeta primers. TCRdb's copy holds only in-frame clones and misses some; the assay was immunoSEQ multiplex PCR. The repertoire holds about 150,000 clones, with around 79% as singletons. Specimen: PBMCs. These receptors came from a human donor in good health.

J is TRBJ1-2 and V is TRBV6-4; the D is unclear. The CDR3 is made up of 13 amino acids. Germline V gene sequence: CDR1 MRHNA, CDR2 SNTAGT. Trimming pared 6 bases from V and 4 bases from J, leaving 12 bases between. The CDR3 protein is CASRPRESYGYTF. The CDR3 DNA sequence: TGTGCCAGCAGACCGCGGGAGTCCTATGGCTACACCTTC.

This clone was observed once. The chain employs TRBV30 and TRBJ2-5; TRBD1 agrees at 9 bases. There are 14 residues in the CDR3. Germline loops: CDR1 GTSNPN, CDR2 SVGIG (reference sequence). V lost 7 bases to trimming and J lost 5 bases; unmatched junction nucleotides: 11. The CDR3 sequence: CASLRDRVGETQYF. CDR3 bases: TGTGCCTCTCTCCGGGACAGGGTAGGGGAGACCCAGTACTTC.

The V call is TRBV11-2, the J call TRBJ2-7; TRBD2 might be the D (7 bases). Germline loops: CDR1 SGHAT, CDR2 FQNNGV. The V and J ends lost 4 bases and 4 bases respectively, with 17 bases between them. The CDR3 spans 15 residues. The CDR3 nucleotides read TGTGCCAGCAGCTATGGGGGGGCAGAATGGTACGAGCAGTACTTC. Protein product: CASSYGGAEWYEQYF.

The chain links TRBV7-3 to TRBJ2-2; 11 nucleotides line up with TRBD2. Per germline, CDR1 SGHTA and CDR2 FQGTGA. There are 16 residues in the CDR3. Unmatched junction bases numbered 2, after V lost 1 base and J lost 4 bases. The CDR3, as DNA: TGTGCCAGCAGCTTAAGAGGGACTAGCGGCACCGGGGAGCTGTTTTTT. Amino acids: CASSLRGTSGTGELFF.

This sequence joins TRBV5-1 and TRBJ2-7; possibly TRBD1 for D (7 bases). Trimming took off 0 bases at V and 5 bases at J, with 12 bases between the two ends. This CDR3 region has 14 residues. CDR1 is SGHRS, CDR2 YFSETQ, per germline. CDR3 loop: CASSLADREDEQYF. In DNA form, the CDR3 reads TGCGCCAGCAGCTTGGCCGACAGGGAGGACGAGCAGTACTTC.

Only one count was recorded for this clone. The J gene is TRBJ1-6, the V gene TRBV10-2, with D perhaps TRBD1 (6 bases). Germline V gene sequence: CDR1 WSHSY, CDR2 SAAADI. Deletions cut 3 bases from V and 6 bases from J, with 15 bases between. The CDR3 covers 16 residues. The CDR3 spells CASSEGRGSGNSPLHF. The CDR3 coding sequence is TGCGCCAGCAGTGAAGGTAGGGGGTCGGGTAATTCACCCCTCCACTTT.

The rearrangement links TRBV6-1 to TRBJ1-2, with unresolved D. Germline V gene sequence: CDR1 MNHNS, CDR2 SASEGT. Between the trimmed V and J ends, which lost 4 bases and 2 bases, there was a span of 8 bases. This CDR3 contains 13 residues. As DNA, the CDR3 is TGTGCCAGCAGTGTTGAGAAAAACTATGGCTACACCTTC. Translation: CASSVEKNYGYTF.

This clone was detected once. V is TRBV2 and J is TRBJ2-7; D not resolved. V lost 1 base to trimming and J lost 3 bases, with 13 bases between them. Per germline, CDR1 SNHLY and CDR2 FYNNEI. The CDR3 runs to 15 residues. CDR3 sequence reads: CASSEDNGYSYEQYF. CDR3 sequence (DNA): TGTGCCAGCAGTGAAGACAACGGGTATAGCTACGAGCAGTACTTC.

This chain uses TRBV19 with TRBJ1-1; TRBD1 might be the D (6 bases). V lost 6 bases to trimming and J lost 2 bases, with 13 bases between them. The CDR3 loop spans 14 amino acids. Germline CDR1 reads LNHDA; CDR2 reads SQIVND (reference sequence). The CDR3 DNA reads as TGTGCCAGTAGGACTCCGACAGGCAACACTGAAGCTTTCTTT. Translated, it gives CASRTPTGNTEAFF.

The V gene is TRBV13, the J gene TRBJ2-1; possible D gene TRBD1, 6 bases. Germline V gene sequence: CDR1 PRHDT, CDR2 FYEKMQ (reference sequence). This CDR3 has 16 residues. Trimming took off 5 bases at V and 1 base at J, with 15 bases between the two ends. The chain's CDR3 is CASSPTTGWSYNEQFF. The DNA for the CDR3 is TGTGCCAGCAGCCCCACTACAGGGTGGTCCTACAATGAGCAGTTCTTC.

The chain has TRBV28 and TRBJ2-7, with D maybe TRBD1 (6 bases). V lost 6 bases, J lost 5 bases, and 14 bases lay in between. The CDR3 length is 13 residues. Germline V lookup: CDR1 MDHEN, CDR2 SYDVKM. The CDR3 here is CASRETGSHEQYF. As DNA, the CDR3 is TGTGCCAGCAGGGAGACAGGTTCCCACGAGCAGTACTTC.

The chain is built from TRBV11-2 and TRBJ1-4; 8 positions match TRBD1. CDR3 length: 17 residues. The V gene's germline CDR1 is SGHAT and CDR2 FQNNGV. Trimming at V came to 3 bases and at J to 7 bases, leaving 13 bases not matched to a gene. The CDR3 protein is CASSLDREHRKREKLFF. The CDR3 bases are TGTGCCAGCAGCTTGGACAGGGAGCACCGCAAGCGTGAAAAACTGTTTTTT.

The chain links TRBV7-2 to TRBJ1-1; D not certain. V lost 5 bases and J lost 2, with 15 bases in between. This CDR3 region has 15 residues. Germline values: CDR1 SGHTA, CDR2 FQGNSA. CDR3 sequence reads: CASSEVAGSNTEAFF. The CDR3 DNA reads as TGTGCCAGCAGCGAAGTGGCAGGATCAAACACTGAAGCTTTCTTT.

V usage is TRBV5-6 and J usage is TRBJ1-5, with D possibly matching TRBD1 (6 bases). The CDR3 length is 14 residues. Trimming took 1 base from V and 6 from J, leaving 11 bases between them. The germline V gene encodes CDR1 SGHDT and CDR2 YYEEEE. The CDR3, as DNA: TGTGCCAGCAGCTTGTCCACAGGGTTTCAGCCCCAGCATTTT. Amino acids: CASSLSTGFQPQHF. Drawing the rest from reference TRBV5-6 and TRBJ1-5, the complete variable domain is DAGVTQSPTHLIKTRGQQVTLRCSPKSGHDTVSWYQQALGQGPQFIFQYYEEEERQRGNFPDRFSGHQFPNYSSELNVNALLLGDSALYLCASSLSTGFQPQHFGDGTRLSIL.

V is TRBV28 and J is TRBJ2-6; maybe TRBD2 (5 bases). CDR1 is MDHEN, CDR2 SYDVKM, per germline. The length of the CDR3 is 15 residues. Deletions cut 2 bases from V and 0 bases from J, with 5 bases between. The CDR3, as DNA: TGTGCCAGCAGTTTAGGGAGCTCTGGGGCCAACGTCCTGACTTTC. Protein product: CASSLGSSGANVLTF.

The rearrangement uses TRBV13 and TRBJ1-2, with TRBD1 identical over 10 bases. Per the germline V gene, CDR1 is PRHDT and CDR2 is FYEKMQ (reference sequence). This CDR3 has 14 residues. Trimming cost V 3 bases and J 5 bases; bases outside gene matches: 3. DNA for the CDR3: TGTGCCAGCAGCTTCGGGACAGGGGCGTATGGCTACACCTTC. This codes for CASSFGTGAYGYTF.

The genes are TRBV6-4 and TRBJ1-2, with 10 bases that match TRBD1. Trimming cost V 4 bases and J 4 bases; bases outside gene matches: 6. The CDR3 length is 15 residues. Germline loops: CDR1 MRHNA, CDR2 SNTAGT. CDR3 sequence (DNA): TGTGCCAGCAGTGCCTCGACAGGGGGCTCCTATGGCTACACCTTC. It is translated as CASSASTGGSYGYTF.

This chain links TRBV7-2 with TRBJ1-2; D is perhaps TRBD1 (6 bases). Looked up from germline, CDR1 is SGHTA and CDR2 is FQGNSA. V lost 1 base, J lost 6 bases, and 9 bases lay in between. The length of the CDR3 is 13 residues. CDR3 sequence (DNA): TGTGCCAGCAGCTTAGGGGGGCTCGATGGCTACACCTTC. Protein product: CASSLGGLDGYTF.

The chain is built from TRBV14 and TRBJ1-1, with 9 bases aligning to TRBD1. There are 18 residues in the CDR3. The germline CDR1 and CDR2 sequences are SGHDN and FVKESK. Losses at the gene ends were 1 base for V and 0 bases for J; bases not matched to a gene: 9. The CDR3: CASSQVAGTGPMNTEAFF. DNA of the CDR3: TGTGCCAGCAGCCAAGTCGCCGGGACAGGGCCCATGAACACTGAAGCTTTCTTT.

The chain links TRBV5-4 to TRBJ1-2; perhaps TRBD1 as D (6 bases). The CDR3 loop spans 14 amino acids. Germline lookup yields CDR1 SGHNT and CDR2 YYREEE (reference sequence). V shed 1 base and J shed 0 bases, with 7 bases lying between them. The CDR3 DNA sequence: TGTGCCAGCAGCTTGACAGGGACTAACTATGGCTACACCTTC. This encodes CASSLTGTNYGYTF.

The CDR3 region has the DNA TGTGCCAGCAGTTACCTTCTTGGGACAGCCTATGGCTACACCTTC. Translating gives CASSYLLGTAYGYTF. V usage is TRBV6-5 and J usage is TRBJ1-2, with 7 bases aligning to TRBD1. V lost 2 bases and J lost 4; bases outside the gene matches: 7. CDR1 and CDR2 from the germline V gene are MNHEY and SVGAGI. The CDR3 contains 15 residues.

The chain links TRBV2 to TRBJ1-2; TRBD1 might be the D (6 bases). The CDR3 has 13 residues. Germline V CDR1 and CDR2: SNHLY, FYNNEI. Trimming removed 2 bases from V and 2 bases from J, with 6 bases in between. The CDR3 loop is CASSERGNYGYTF. CDR3 bases: TGTGCCAGCAGTGAAAGGGGGAACTATGGCTACACCTTC.

The CDR3 DNA reads as TGTGCCAGCAGCTCCCCCCTCAATATCGACAGGGTCTATGGCTACACCTTC. It codes for CASSSPLNIDRVYGYTF. The chain recombines TRBV13 with TRBJ1-2, with 7 nucleotides matching TRBD1. Losses at the gene ends were 4 bases for V and 4 bases for J; bases not matched to a gene: 15. The CDR3 is made up of 17 amino acids. Germline V gene data show CDR1 as PRHDT and CDR2 as FYEKMQ (reference sequence).

The gene calls are TRBV7-9 and TRBJ2-3; 7 bases are a match to TRBD2. The ends lost 1 base at V and 6 bases at J; junction bases unmatched: 7. Germline-derived CDR1 and CDR2 are SEHNR and FQNEAQ (reference sequence). CDR3 length: 15 residues. The CDR3 DNA follows: TGTGCCAGCAGCTTAGACCGGCCTAGCGGTGATACGCAGTATTTT. Translated: CASSLDRPSGDTQYF.

The CDR3 DNA follows: TGCGCCAGCAGCCAAGAGGGAAGGGGATCCTACGAGCAGTACTTC. This codes for CASSQEGRGSYEQYF. The chain has TRBV4-3 and TRBJ2-7; D might be TRBD1 (5 bases). The ends were cut back, 0 bases at V and 1 base at J, with 10 bases in the middle. This CDR3 contains 15 residues. In germline, CDR1 is LGHNA, CDR2 YSLEER.

The chain has TRBV4-2 and TRBJ1-3; 8 bases line up with TRBD1. The germline CDR1 and CDR2 sequences are LGHNA and YNFKEQ. V shed 5 bases and J 0 bases; nucleotides not matched to a gene: 18. The CDR3 loop spans 20 amino acids. The DNA for the CDR3 is TGTGCCAGCAGCGGACAGGGCGTAAGTTGGGCCGGGGACTCTGGAAACACCATATATTTT. It is translated as CASSGQGVSWAGDSGNTIYF.

V gene TRBV28 combines with J gene TRBJ1-4; 7 nucleotides match TRBD1. Germline-derived CDR1 and CDR2 are MDHEN and SYDVKM. This CDR3 comprises 15 residues. The trim removed 2 bases at V and 6 bases at J, leaving 6 bases unmatched. The CDR3 DNA reads TGTGCCAGCAGTTTACAGACAGGGAGGTATGAAAAACTGTTTTTT. It translates to CASSLQTGRYEKLFF. Filled out from reference TRBV28 and TRBJ1-4, the complete variable domain reads DVKVTQSSRYLVKRTGEKVFLECVQDMDHENMFWYRQDPGLGLRLIYFSYDVKMKEKGDIPEGYSVSREKKERFSLILESASTNQTSMYLCASSLQTGRYEKLFFGSGTQLSVL.

This chain uses TRBV19 with TRBJ1-6, with TRBD1 matching over 12 bases. Looked up from germline, CDR1 is LNHDA and CDR2 is SQIVND (reference sequence). Trimming cost V 5 bases and J 10 bases; bases outside gene matches: 6. The CDR3 covers 15 residues. CDR3 loop: CASSFSGTGGSPLHF. CDR3 sequence (DNA): TGTGCCAGTAGTTTCTCCGGGACAGGGGGCTCACCCCTCCACTTT.

The V and J genes are TRBV28 and TRBJ2-1, with 11 bases that match TRBD2. This CDR3 spans 18 amino acids. CDR1 is MDHEN, CDR2 SYDVKM, per germline. With V trimmed by 7 bases and J by 1 base, 12 bases remained unmatched. The CDR3 sequence: CASTAGALAGGSYNEQFF. The CDR3 DNA is TGTGCCAGCACAGCGGGGGCCCTAGCGGGAGGTTCCTACAATGAGCAGTTCTTC. Full variable domain (rest looked up from reference TRBV28 and TRBJ2-1): DVKVTQSSRYLVKRTGEKVFLECVQDMDHENMFWYRQDPGLGLRLIYFSYDVKMKEKGDIPEGYSVSREKKERFSLILESASTNQTSMYLCASTAGALAGGSYNEQFFGPGTRLTVL.